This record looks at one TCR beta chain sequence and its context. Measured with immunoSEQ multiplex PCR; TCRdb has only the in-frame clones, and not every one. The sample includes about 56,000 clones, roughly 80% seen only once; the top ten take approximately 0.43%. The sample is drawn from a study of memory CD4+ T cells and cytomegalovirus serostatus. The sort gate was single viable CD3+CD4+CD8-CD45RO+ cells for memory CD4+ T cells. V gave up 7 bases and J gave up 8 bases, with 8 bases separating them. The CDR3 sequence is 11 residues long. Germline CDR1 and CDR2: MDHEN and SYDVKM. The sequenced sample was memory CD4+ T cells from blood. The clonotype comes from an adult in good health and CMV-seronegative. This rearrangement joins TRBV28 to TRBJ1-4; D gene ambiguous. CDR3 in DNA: TGTGCCAGCAATAACAACGAAAAACTGTTTTTT. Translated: CASNNNEKLFF.